One and the same sample provided the 21 T cell receptor beta chains below, sequenced in a study of identical twins. Each CDR3 protein gets one entry after TCRdb re-called the 5' RACE reads with MiXCR. The sample has 1.5 million to 2 million distinct CDR3 sequences; about 32% are singletons. Sequencing was performed on cord blood. Every receptor here comes from a newborn girl in good health.

V and J are TRBV11-2 and TRBJ2-7, with TRBD1 identical over 8 bases. The DNA end is a closer match to TRBJ2-5, so the J assignment may be wrong. Germline V lookup: CDR1 SGHAT, CDR2 FQNNGV. The CDR3 spans 16 residues. CDR3 nucleotides: TGTGCCAGCAGCTCCTCTCCCGACAGGGGACAAGAGACCCAGTACTTC. Amino acids: CASSSSPDRGQETQYF.

The J gene is TRBJ2-1, the V gene TRBV19, with TRBD1 matching over 9 bases. Judging by the DNA end, TRBJ2-7 fits better; the J call may be wrong. CDR1 and CDR2 (germline): LNHDA, SQIVND (reference sequence). There are 15 residues in the CDR3. The CDR3: CASSNPDRGGNEQYF. The DNA for the CDR3 is TGTGCCAGTAGTAACCCCGACAGGGGGGGCAATGAGCAGTACTTC.

This clonotype was detected only a few times. This chain connects TRBV12-3 or TRBV12-4 to TRBJ2-5, with D perhaps matching TRBD1 (6 bases). The CDR3 is 13 residues long. V lost 1 base, J lost 13 bases, and 16 bases lay in between. The CDR3 protein is CASSLVKMGATYF. CDR3 in DNA: TGTGCCAGCAGTTTAGTTAAAATGGGGGCGACGTACTTC.

CDR3 bases: TGCGCCAGCAGCTTGTCGGTAGGTTCGGAGACCCAGTACTTC. This codes for CASSLSVGSETQYF. The V gene is TRBV5-1, the J gene TRBJ2-5; D is unresolved. The CDR3 spans 14 residues. The germline V gene has CDR1 SGHRS and CDR2 YFSETQ. Between the trimmed V and J ends, which lost 1 base and 5 bases, there was a span of 12 bases.

The chain links TRBV27 to TRBJ2-2; D possibly uses TRBD1 or TRBD2 (5 bases each). V was clipped by 4 bases and J by 7 bases, with 19 bases between them. This CDR3 has 16 amino acids. CDR1 MNHEY and CDR2 SMNVEV come from the germline V gene (reference sequence). CDR3 sequence (DNA): TGTGCCAGCAGTTCCCACCGGGACCGTCTCGGCGGGGAGCTGTTTTTT. Translation: CASSSHRDRLGGELFF.

This chain connects TRBV11-1 to TRBJ1-4; no definite D call. This CDR3 comprises 13 residues. The V and J ends lost 2 bases and 6 bases respectively, with 7 bases between them. The germline V gene has CDR1 SGHAT and CDR2 FQDESV (reference sequence). The CDR3 loop is CASSLPEDEKLFF. CDR3 coding DNA: TGTGCCAGCAGCTTACCGGAAGATGAAAAACTGTTTTTT.

V gene TRBV7-9 combines with J gene TRBJ2-3, with TRBD2 identical over 8 bases. V dropped 2 bases and J dropped 0; count of bases not matched to a gene: 13. Germline V lookup: CDR1 SEHNR, CDR2 FQNEAQ (reference sequence). The CDR3 totals 19 residues. CDR3 amino acids: CASSLLWTSKESSTDTQYF. DNA of the CDR3: TGTGCCAGCAGCTTATTGTGGACTAGCAAGGAATCTAGCACAGATACGCAGTATTTT.

In this sample, this clonotype turned up once. The chain is built from TRBV5-6 and TRBJ1-2; the match to TRBD1 covers 7 bases. The length of the CDR3 is 12 residues. V trimming: 3 bases; J trimming: 7 bases; junction bases outside the gene matches: 3. CDR1 is SGHDT, CDR2 YYEEEE, per germline. The CDR3 coding sequence is TGTGCCAGCAGCTCCTGGGACAGTGGCTACACCTTC. Translating gives CASSSWDSGYTF.

The CDR3 DNA is TGCGCCAGCAGCCTTAGAGAGGGTGAAGCCAACTATGGCTACACCTTC. Amino acid sequence: CASSLREGEANYGYTF. The rearrangement uses TRBV5-1 and TRBJ1-2; D call uncertain. Germline CDR1 SGHRS, CDR2 YFSETQ. CDR3 length: 16 amino acids. Trimming left V 4 bases short and J 2 bases short, with 18 bases between.

The chain links TRBV5-1 to TRBJ2-7; D is unclear. The germline V gene encodes CDR1 SGHRS and CDR2 YFSETQ. The CDR3 consists of 15 residues. The V end was cut by 0 bases, the J end by 3 bases, with 13 bases between. CDR3 residues: CASSLGITESYEQYF. The CDR3 DNA reads as TGCGCCAGCAGCTTGGGGATAACGGAGAGCTACGAGCAGTACTTC. Using reference TRBV5-1 and TRBJ2-7 for the parts outside the CDR3, the full variable domain is KAGVTQTPRYLIKTRGQQVTLSCSPISGHRSVSWYQQTPGQGLQFLFEYFSETQRNKGNFPGRFSGRQFSNSRSEMNVSTLELGDSALYLCASSLGITESYEQYFGPGTRLTVT.

This chain uses TRBV20-1 with TRBJ2-1; TRBD2 matches at 8 bases. Looked up from germline, CDR1 is DFQATT and CDR2 is SNEGSKA (reference sequence). The CDR3 consists of 13 residues. Written as DNA, the CDR3 is TGCAGCACGGGAGCGGGAGTAGGCAATGAGCAGTTCTTC. Its translation is CSTGAGVGNEQFF.

CDR3 in DNA: TGCGCCAGCAGCCGCCTACTAGCGGAGTATGAGCAGTTCTTC. Translated, it gives CASSRLLAEYEQFF. The rearrangement links TRBV4-1 to TRBJ2-1, with 8 bases aligning to TRBD2. The junction had 7 bases not matched to a gene; V was cut back by 4 bases and J by 8 bases. The CDR3 sequence is 14 residues long. The germline CDR1 and CDR2 sequences are MGHRA and YSYEKL.

J is TRBJ2-5 and V is TRBV4-1; 11 bases line up with TRBD2. CDR3 length: 15 amino acids. Germline-derived CDR1 and CDR2 are MGHRA and YSYEKL. After removal of 5 bases from V and 11 bases from J, the junction contained 13 bases not matched to a gene. In DNA, the CDR3 is TGCGCCAGCAGCGTACTAGCGGGAGTGGGGAATGAGCAGTACTTC. Protein product: CASSVLAGVGNEQYF.

The J gene is TRBJ2-1, the V gene TRBV12-3 or TRBV12-4, with a weak D call TRBD2 (5 bases). CDR3 length: 13 residues. Deletions cut 2 bases from V and 7 bases from J, with 9 bases between. The chain's CDR3 is CASSLRRTNEQFF. The CDR3, as DNA: TGTGCCAGCAGTTTAAGGAGGACTAATGAGCAGTTCTTC.

Turning to this clonotype: Given the absence of the conserved phenylalanine or tryptophan at the CDR3 end, a read error is likely. The chain couples TRBV12-3 or TRBV12-4 to TRBJ2-7; TRBD2 matches 7 bases. The CDR3 has 16 residues. V lost 2 bases to trimming and J lost 2 bases; unmatched junction nucleotides: 9. CDR3 sequence reads: CASSLQGLVGPYEQYS. CDR3 nucleotide sequence: TGTGCCAGCAGTTTACAAGGACTAGTGGGACCCTACGAGCAGTACTCC.

V is TRBV4-2 and J is TRBJ2-2; D remains unclear. In germline, CDR1 is LGHNA, CDR2 YNFKEQ. The V end was cut by 0 bases, the J end by 7 bases, with 6 bases between. The CDR3 totals 13 residues. The CDR3 region is CASSQEAGGELFF. The CDR3 region has the DNA TGTGCCAGCAGCCAAGAAGCCGGCGGGGAGCTGTTTTTT.

The CDR3 region has the DNA TGTGCCTGGAGTGGGGGACTTCATGAGCAGTTCTTC. It codes for CAWSGGLHEQFF. J is TRBJ2-1 and V is TRBV30; D possibly corresponds to TRBD2 (6 bases). Trimming removed 1 base at V and 8 bases at J, with 9 bases between. Per germline, CDR1 GTSNPN and CDR2 SVGIG (reference sequence). This CDR3 spans 12 amino acids. Using reference TRBV30 and TRBJ2-1 for the parts outside the CDR3, the full variable domain is SQTIHQWPATLVQPVGSPLSLECTVEGTSNPNLYWYRQAAGRGLQLLFYSVGIGQISSEVPQNLSASRPQDRQFILSSKKLLLSDSGFYLCAWSGGLHEQFFGPGTRLTVL.

For this clonotype: One base away lies a much larger clone, so this may be a sequencing read error. The genes are TRBV12-3 or TRBV12-4 and TRBJ1-4; D is possibly TRBD1 (5 bases). V dropped 1 base and J dropped 13 bases, with 10 bases sitting between them. CDR3 length: 12 amino acids. CDR3 in amino acids: CASSLGGGGLFF. Written as DNA, the CDR3 is TGTGCCAGCAGTTTAGGCGGGGGAGGACTGTTTTTT.

The chain uses TRBV7-9 and TRBJ2-3; D might be TRBD1 or TRBD2, each matching 5 bases. Germline V gene lookup returns CDR1 SEHNR and CDR2 FQNEAQ (reference sequence). Trimming shortened V by 0 bases and J by 3 bases, and 13 bases separated the two germline ends. CDR3 length equals 16 residues. The CDR3 here is CASSLAPVGETDTQYF. CDR3 bases: TGTGCCAGCAGCTTAGCGCCGGTGGGGGAGACAGATACGCAGTATTTT.

Only a few counts were recorded for this clonotype. V is TRBV20-1 and J is TRBJ1-5; D possibly corresponds to TRBD1 (5 bases). This CDR3 contains 16 residues. The germline gives CDR1 DFQATT, CDR2 SNEGSKA (reference sequence). The CDR3, as DNA: TGCAGCATTCCAGCCAGGGAGCCTTATAGCAATCAGCCCCAGCATTTT. Translating it yields CSIPAREPYSNQPQHF.

This clonotype has a handful of counts. The rearrangement uses TRBV4-2 and TRBJ2-5, with D possibly TRBD1 on 7 matching bases. Germline V gene lookup returns CDR1 LGHNA and CDR2 YNFKEQ. Deletions cut 4 bases from V and 5 bases from J, with 17 bases between. The CDR3 runs 15 residues. CDR3 bases: TGTGCCAGCAGCCGAAGTCAGGGGGGCGGGGAGACCCAGTACTTC. Translating gives CASSRSQGGGETQYF.